Below are 31 T cell receptor beta chains sequenced from a single sample in a study of blood T cell repertoires in COVID-19 (dated by TCRdb to the early 2020s). Libraries were made using the immunoSEQ multiplex PCR assay. TCRdb re-hosts the immuneACCESS table, in-frame sequences only. Its copies lack some clones; in the studies checked, an unresolved V gene accounts for under half of them, and the cause for the rest is not known. For this sample there are about 270,000 clones; about nine tenths appear just once. About 3% of the sample is in the top ten clones. The sequencing input was PBMCs or T cells enriched from blood (not recorded which). These receptors were obtained from a woman aged 45-65 years who had recovered from COVID-19.

This rearrangement joins TRBV18 to TRBJ1-5; D may be TRBD1 (6 bases). The ends were cut back, 3 bases at V and 0 bases at J, with 9 bases in the middle. This CDR3 is 15 amino acids long. Germline CDR1 and CDR2: KGHSH and LQKENI. The CDR3 loop is CASSPTGSSNQPQHF. The CDR3 DNA reads as TGTGCCAGCTCACCTACAGGGAGTAGCAATCAGCCCCAGCATTTT.

This chain links TRBV24-1 with TRBJ2-3; 10 nucleotides align to TRBD2. The germline V gene has CDR1 KGHDR and CDR2 SFDVKD. The CDR3 has 16 amino acids. The trim removed 3 bases at V and 8 bases at J, leaving 10 bases unmatched. CDR3 in amino acids: CATSDTTSGDPGTQYF. CDR3 nucleotides: TGTGCCACCAGTGATACCACTAGCGGGGACCCGGGTACGCAGTATTTT.

This clone has a handful of counts. In nucleotides, the CDR3 is TGTGCCAGCAGCGTTTCGCCCCAGGGGTCCTATGGCTACACCTTC. This gives the protein CASSVSPQGSYGYTF. The chain couples TRBV27 to TRBJ1-2, with D possibly being TRBD1 (6 bases). Germline CDR1 is MNHEY and CDR2 is SMNVEV (reference sequence). Deletions cut 6 bases from V and 4 bases from J, with 18 bases between. This CDR3 has 15 residues.

In this sample, this clone turned up a few times. This rearrangement joins TRBV7-9 to TRBJ2-7; TRBD2 matches at 10 bases. Losses at the gene ends were 5 bases for V and 0 bases for J; bases not matched to a gene: 7. The CDR3 loop spans 16 amino acids. The germline gives CDR1 SEHNR, CDR2 FQNEAQ (reference sequence). The CDR3 loop reads CASSPATSGYSYEQYF. Here the CDR3 DNA reads TGTGCCAGCAGCCCGGCGACTAGCGGGTACTCCTACGAGCAGTACTTC. Full variable domain (outside the CDR3, taken from reference TRBV7-9 and TRBJ2-7): DTGVSQNPRHKITKRGQNVTFRCDPISEHNRLYWYRQTLGQGPEFLTYFQNEAQLEKSRLLSDRFSAERPKGSFSTLEIQRTEQGDSAMYLCASSPATSGYSYEQYFGPGTRLTVT.

The chain carries TRBV30 and TRBJ2-5; 8 bases map to TRBD1. J lost 4 bases, V lost 3 bases, and 10 bases had no gene match. There are 15 residues in the CDR3. Germline-derived CDR1 and CDR2 are GTSNPN and SVGIG (reference sequence). The CDR3 nucleotides read TGTGCCTGGAGGCCCCGAACAGGGGGTGGAGAGACCCAGTACTTC. This gives the protein CAWRPRTGGGETQYF.

The chain joins TRBV11-3 to TRBJ2-7; 8 nucleotides align to TRBD2. The germline CDR1 and CDR2 sequences are SGHNT and YENEEA. Germline trimming cut 5 bases from V and 6 bases from J; bases unmatched to any gene: 3. This CDR3 spans 12 amino acids. The CDR3 region is CASSIGLAEQYF. The CDR3 DNA reads as TGTGCCAGCAGCATTGGACTAGCCGAGCAGTACTTC.

V and J are TRBV9 and TRBJ2-6; unclear D gene. CDR3 length: 15 residues. Per germline, CDR1 SGDLS and CDR2 YYNGEE. V lost 1 base and J 4 bases, leaving 9 bases between the germline ends. The CDR3 protein is CASSVPPSGANVLTF. The DNA of the CDR3 is TGTGCCAGCAGCGTACCTCCCTCCGGGGCCAACGTCCTGACTTTC.

The CDR3 DNA reads TGTGCCAGCGACCAACGGGCCAGGGGGCTGGTCAATCAGCCCCAGCATTTT. Translating gives CASDQRARGLVNQPQHF. This chain connects TRBV28 to TRBJ1-5; TRBD1 matches at 8 bases. Germline loops: CDR1 MDHEN, CDR2 SYDVKM. CDR3 size: 17 residues. The V segment lost 8 bases and the J segment 3 bases; nucleotides outside the gene matches: 15.

The sample holds one count of this clone. The chain has TRBV28 and TRBJ2-6; 15 bases map to TRBD2. Germline CDR1 reads MDHEN; CDR2 reads SYDVKM. This CDR3 spans 17 amino acids. Losses at the gene ends were 9 bases for V and 2 bases for J; bases not matched to a gene: 5. The CDR3 DNA sequence: TGTGCCAGTGGGCGGACTAGCGGGAGGGCTGGGGCCAACGTCCTGACTTTC. Amino acid sequence: CASGRTSGRAGANVLTF.

CDR3 bases: TGTGCCAGCAGCGTACTCGATAGCTCCTATAATTCACCCCTCCACTTT. The encoded protein is CASSVLDSSYNSPLHF. The V gene is TRBV9, the J gene TRBJ1-6; D not resolved. This CDR3 spans 16 amino acids. Trimming left V 1 base short and J 0 bases short, with 8 bases between. Germline lookup yields CDR1 SGDLS and CDR2 YYNGEE. Together with reference TRBV9 and TRBJ1-6, the CDR3 gives the full variable domain: DSGVTQTPKHLITATGQRVTLRCSPRSGDLSVYWYQQSLDQGLQFLIQYYNGEERAKGNILERFSAQQFPDLHSELNLSSLELGDSALYFCASSVLDSSYNSPLHFGNGTRLTVT.

The chain links TRBV2 to TRBJ1-5; D is ambiguous. Germline V CDR1 and CDR2: SNHLY, FYNNEI. V dropped 5 bases and J dropped 11 bases, with 16 bases sitting between them. The CDR3 sequence is 13 residues long. As DNA, the CDR3 is TGTGCCAGCAGTCCTAGTCGGGATCAATCCCAGCATTTT. Translated, it gives CASSPSRDQSQHF.

V gene TRBV7-9 combines with J gene TRBJ2-5; no definite D call. V was cut by 1 base and J by 0 bases, with 9 bases left in between. Germline V CDR1 and CDR2: SEHNR, FQNEAQ (reference sequence). The CDR3 runs 15 residues. The CDR3 DNA follows: TGTGCCAGCAGCTTAGGTATTGCGTACCAAGAGACCCAGTACTTC. Translation gives CASSLGIAYQETQYF. The variable domain in full, completed from reference TRBV7-9 and TRBJ2-5, reads DTGVSQNPRHKITKRGQNVTFRCDPISEHNRLYWYRQTLGQGPEFLTYFQNEAQLEKSRLLSDRFSAERPKGSFSTLEIQRTEQGDSAMYLCASSLGIAYQETQYFGPGTRLLVL.

The chain uses TRBV19 and TRBJ1-3; TRBD1 aligns across 10 bases. The trim removed 10 bases at V and 2 bases at J, leaving 8 bases unmatched. The V gene's germline CDR1 is LNHDA and CDR2 SQIVND (reference sequence). This CDR3 spans 15 amino acids. Here the CDR3 reads CATSRDRGPGNTIYF. In DNA, the CDR3 is TGTGCCACCTCCCGGGACAGGGGCCCTGGAAACACCATATATTTT.

V usage is TRBV2 and J usage is TRBJ2-5; 9 nucleotides align to TRBD2. J lost 6 bases, V lost 5 bases, and 13 bases had no gene match. Germline CDR1 and CDR2: SNHLY and FYNNEI. CDR3 length: 16 amino acids. CDR3 sequence reads: CASSQFGLAGLQTQYF. Written as DNA, the CDR3 is TGTGCCAGCAGTCAGTTTGGTCTAGCGGGACTTCAGACCCAGTACTTC.

The J gene is TRBJ2-3, the V gene TRBV27; 9 positions match TRBD2. Germline values: CDR1 MNHEY, CDR2 SMNVEV (reference sequence). Trimming at V came to 4 bases and at J to 3 bases, leaving 2 bases not matched to a gene. This CDR3 has 14 residues. The CDR3 loop reads CASSYTSGTDTQYF. Written as DNA, the CDR3 is TGTGCCAGCAGTTACACTAGCGGGACAGATACGCAGTATTTT.

The chain recombines TRBV29-1 with TRBJ1-4, with a possible D match to TRBD1 (6 bases). The V and J ends lost 7 bases and 8 bases respectively, with 23 bases between them. This CDR3 is built from 15 residues. CDR1 is SQVTM, CDR2 ANQGSEA, per germline. The CDR3 is CSALERGAPREKLFF. The CDR3 bases are TGCAGCGCCCTAGAACGGGGGGCGCCCCGGGAAAAACTGTTTTTT.

The rearrangement uses TRBV5-1 and TRBJ2-7; 7 bases agree with TRBD2. Trimming at V came to 4 bases and at J to 1 base, leaving 8 bases not matched to a gene. The CDR3 covers 15 residues. The germline gives CDR1 SGHRS, CDR2 YFSETQ. The CDR3 sequence: CASSPGTTYSYEQYF. In DNA, the CDR3 is TGCGCCAGCAGCCCCGGGACTACCTATTCCTACGAGCAGTACTTC.

This clone was seen more than once but under ten times. The V call is TRBV6-5, the J call TRBJ2-5; 12 nucleotides agree with TRBD2. Per the germline V gene, CDR1 is MNHEY and CDR2 is SVGAGI. The junction had 2 bases not matched to a gene; V was cut back by 6 bases and J by 0 bases. The CDR3 runs 15 residues. For the CDR3, the DNA is TGTGCCAGCAGAGGACTAGCGGGGCACCAAGAGACCCAGTACTTC. Amino acids: CASRGLAGHQETQYF.

V usage is TRBV28 and J usage is TRBJ2-1; 13 bases fit TRBD2. Per germline, CDR1 MDHEN and CDR2 SYDVKM. V was pared by 6 bases and J by 8 bases, with 7 bases of the junction left unmatched. This CDR3 is 15 amino acids long. The CDR3 region has the DNA TGTGCCAGCAGCTCCGGACTAGCGGGAGTCTATGAGCAGTTCTTC. Its protein product is CASSSGLAGVYEQFF.

This chain connects TRBV6-5 to TRBJ2-7, with 14 nucleotides matching TRBD2. With V trimmed by 6 bases and J by 5 bases, 6 bases remained unmatched. Germline V gives CDR1 MNHEY, CDR2 SVGAGI. This CDR3 region has 15 residues. The CDR3 reads CASRSGLAGVNEQYF. CDR3 in DNA: TGTGCCAGCAGGTCGGGACTAGCGGGAGTTAACGAGCAGTACTTC.

The chain carries TRBV28 and TRBJ1-2; D may be TRBD1 (6 bases). This CDR3 comprises 14 residues. V dropped 5 bases and J dropped 4 bases, with 14 bases sitting between them. Per germline, CDR1 MDHEN and CDR2 SYDVKM. CDR3 in amino acids: CASSMTGSSYGYTF. The CDR3 region has the DNA TGTGCCAGCAGTATGACAGGATCCTCCTATGGCTACACCTTC.

This clone was seen once. This chain connects TRBV11-2 to TRBJ2-1; D perhaps matches TRBD2 (6 bases). Per the germline V gene, CDR1 is SGHAT and CDR2 is FQNNGV. The V end was cut by 1 base, the J end by 9 bases, with 13 bases between. The CDR3 length is 14 residues. The CDR3 bases are TGTGCCAGCAGCTTAGGGACTACCTTCGGTGAGCAGTTCTTC. Protein sequence: CASSLGTTFGEQFF.

This clone was recorded only once. J is TRBJ2-7 and V is TRBV27; D is perhaps TRBD2 (5 bases). CDR3 size: 16 residues. Trimming shortened V by 0 bases and J by 2 bases, and 14 bases separated the two germline ends. CDR1 is MNHEY, CDR2 SMNVEV, per germline (reference sequence). The CDR3 loop reads CASSLSNLASTYEQYF. CDR3 coding DNA: TGTGCCAGCAGTTTATCGAATCTAGCCTCTACCTACGAGCAGTACTTC.

The J gene is TRBJ2-3, the V gene TRBV5-1, with 7 bases that match TRBD1. This CDR3 spans 17 amino acids. J gave up 0 bases and V 4 bases, and 11 bases lay outside the gene matches. Germline values: CDR1 SGHRS, CDR2 YFSETQ. Here the CDR3 DNA reads TGCGCCAGCAGCAAACAAACAGGGGCAACTAGCACAGATACGCAGTATTTT. Amino acids: CASSKQTGATSTDTQYF. Filled out from reference TRBV5-1 and TRBJ2-3, the complete variable domain reads KAGVTQTPRYLIKTRGQQVTLSCSPISGHRSVSWYQQTPGQGLQFLFEYFSETQRNKGNFPGRFSGRQFSNSRSEMNVSTLELGDSALYLCASSKQTGATSTDTQYFGPGTRLTVL.

The chain joins TRBV4-2 to TRBJ2-3, with TRBD2 matching over 7 bases. Germline V CDR1 and CDR2: LGHNA, YNFKEQ. This CDR3 spans 16 amino acids. V gave up 4 bases and J gave up 5 bases; unmatched junction bases: 12. The CDR3, as DNA: TGTGCCAGCAGCCCGCCGCGGCGGGAGCGGGGAGATACGCAGTATTTT. Its protein is CASSPPRRERGDTQYF.

The V and J genes are TRBV5-1 and TRBJ2-1; 8 bases align to TRBD2. The length of the CDR3 is 17 residues. Per germline, CDR1 SGHRS and CDR2 YFSETQ. Germline trimming cut 3 bases from V and 5 bases from J; bases unmatched to any gene: 13. CDR3 in amino acids: CASSSGAGTRTDNEQFF. The CDR3 DNA reads TGCGCCAGCAGCTCGGGAGCCGGGACTAGGACCGACAATGAGCAGTTCTTC.

The V call is TRBV9, the J call TRBJ1-1, with D possibly TRBD1 on 6 matching bases. Trimming cost V 0 bases and J 4 bases, with 10 bases left between them. The CDR3 extends over 14 amino acids. Germline CDR1 and CDR2: SGDLS and YYNGEE. The CDR3 spells CASSVAGTTTEAFF. CDR3 nucleotide sequence: TGTGCCAGCAGCGTAGCCGGGACAACCACTGAAGCTTTCTTT.

The chain is built from TRBV18 and TRBJ1-2; possible D gene TRBD1, 5 bases. V shed 6 bases and J shed 3 bases, with 20 bases lying between them. Germline CDR1 and CDR2: KGHSH and LQKENI. This CDR3 has 16 residues. CDR3 residues: CASSLTRQGADYGYTF. CDR3 bases: TGTGCCAGCTCTCTAACAAGGCAGGGTGCTGACTATGGCTACACCTTC.

This clone has a single count. The chain has TRBV4-3 and TRBJ2-3, with D possibly being TRBD2 (6 bases). The CDR3 extends over 12 amino acids. Germline V gene data show CDR1 as LGHNA and CDR2 as YSLEER. Trimming shortened V by 1 base and J by 10 bases, and 9 bases separated the two germline ends. CDR3 sequence: CASSQGTMAQYF. CDR3 sequence (DNA): TGCGCCAGCAGCCAAGGGACTATGGCGCAGTATTTT.

Concerning this clone: The sample carries other DNA sequences with the same CDR3. V usage is TRBV10-3 and J usage is TRBJ2-1; D gene unclear. With 0 bases removed from V and 0 bases from J, the gap between germline ends came to 6 bases. Germline V gene data show CDR1 as ENHRY and CDR2 as SYGVKD. The CDR3 extends over 15 amino acids. As DNA, the CDR3 is TGTGCCATCAGTGAGTCGGCAGGCTCCTACAATGAGCAGTTCTTC. Amino acid sequence: CAISESAGSYNEQFF.

J is TRBJ1-5 and V is TRBV28; perhaps TRBD1 as D (6 bases). V lost 7 bases to trimming and J lost 0 bases, with 13 bases between them. The CDR3 is 15 amino acids. Germline V CDR1 and CDR2: MDHEN, SYDVKM. The CDR3 region is CASMGAVYSNQPQHF. The CDR3 nucleotides read TGTGCCAGCATGGGGGCTGTATATAGCAATCAGCCCCAGCATTTT.